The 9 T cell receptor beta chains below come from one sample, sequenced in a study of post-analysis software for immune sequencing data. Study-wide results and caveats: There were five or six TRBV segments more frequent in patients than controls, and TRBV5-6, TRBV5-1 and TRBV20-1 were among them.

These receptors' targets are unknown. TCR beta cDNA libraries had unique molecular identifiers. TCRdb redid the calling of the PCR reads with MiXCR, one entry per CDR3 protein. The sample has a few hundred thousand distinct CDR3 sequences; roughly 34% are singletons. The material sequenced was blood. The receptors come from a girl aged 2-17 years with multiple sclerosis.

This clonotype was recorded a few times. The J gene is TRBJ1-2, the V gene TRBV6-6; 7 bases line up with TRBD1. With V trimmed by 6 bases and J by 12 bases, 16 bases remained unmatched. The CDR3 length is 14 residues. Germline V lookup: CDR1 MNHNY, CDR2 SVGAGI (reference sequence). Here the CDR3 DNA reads TGTGCCAGCAGCCCCGGGGACAGCTCCTTCTCGAACACCTTC. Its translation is CASSPGDSSFSNTF.

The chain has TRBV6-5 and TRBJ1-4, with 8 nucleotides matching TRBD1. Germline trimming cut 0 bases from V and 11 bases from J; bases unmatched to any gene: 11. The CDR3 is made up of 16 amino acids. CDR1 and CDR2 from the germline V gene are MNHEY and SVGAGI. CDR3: CASSYSGQEGLKKLFF. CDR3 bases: TGTGCCAGCAGTTACTCGGGACAGGAGGGCCTCAAGAAACTGTTTTTT.

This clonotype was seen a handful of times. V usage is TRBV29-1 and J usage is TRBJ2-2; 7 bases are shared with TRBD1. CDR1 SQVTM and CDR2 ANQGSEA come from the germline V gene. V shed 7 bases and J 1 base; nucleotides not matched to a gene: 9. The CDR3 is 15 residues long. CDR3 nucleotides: TGCAGCGCCGAAAACAGGGGCGAGAACACCGGGGAGCTGTTTTTT. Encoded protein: CSAENRGENTGELFF.

The CDR3 reads CASSLEGTESYEQYF. CDR3 DNA: TGTGCCAGCAGTTTAGAAGGGACGGAGTCCTACGAGCAGTACTTC. The rearrangement links TRBV12-3 or TRBV12-4 to TRBJ2-7, with D perhaps TRBD1 or TRBD2 (5 bases each). With 1 base removed from V and 1 base from J, the gap between germline ends came to 11 bases. This CDR3 contains 15 residues.

The CDR3 spells CASSPIRTGWETQYF. DNA of the CDR3: TGTGCCAGCAGTCCGATACGGACGGGGTGGGAGACCCAGTACTTC. The chain has TRBV28 and TRBJ2-5, with D maybe TRBD2 (5 bases). V lost 5 bases to trimming and J lost 5 bases, with 18 bases between them. The CDR3 is 15 amino acids. Germline lookup yields CDR1 MDHEN and CDR2 SYDVKM.

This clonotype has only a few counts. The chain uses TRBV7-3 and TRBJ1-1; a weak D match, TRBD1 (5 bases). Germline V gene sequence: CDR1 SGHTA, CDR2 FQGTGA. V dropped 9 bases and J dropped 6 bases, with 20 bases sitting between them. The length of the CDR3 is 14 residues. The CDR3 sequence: CASSPRGSGPEAFF. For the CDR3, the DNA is TGTGCCAGTAGCCCACGGGGCAGCGGCCCTGAAGCTTTCTTT. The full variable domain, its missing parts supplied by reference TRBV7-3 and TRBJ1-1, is GAGVSQTPSNKVTEKGKYVELRCDPISGHTALYWYRQSLGQGPEFLIYFQGTGAADDSGLPNDRFFAVRPEGSVSTLKIQRTERGDSAVYLCASSPRGSGPEAFFGQGTRLTVV.

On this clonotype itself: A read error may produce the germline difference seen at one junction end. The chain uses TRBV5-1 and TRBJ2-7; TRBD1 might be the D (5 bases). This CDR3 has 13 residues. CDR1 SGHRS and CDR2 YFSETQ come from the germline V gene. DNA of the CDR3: TGCGCCAGCTCAAGGGGTAATACCTACGTGCAGTACTTC. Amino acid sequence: CASSRGNTYVQYF.

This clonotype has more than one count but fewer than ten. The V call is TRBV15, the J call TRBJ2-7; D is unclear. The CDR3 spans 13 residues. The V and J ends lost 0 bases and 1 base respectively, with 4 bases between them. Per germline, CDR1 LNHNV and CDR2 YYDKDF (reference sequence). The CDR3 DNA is TGTGCCACCAGCAGAGATTTTTCCTACGAGCAGTACTTC. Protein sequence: CATSRDFSYEQYF.

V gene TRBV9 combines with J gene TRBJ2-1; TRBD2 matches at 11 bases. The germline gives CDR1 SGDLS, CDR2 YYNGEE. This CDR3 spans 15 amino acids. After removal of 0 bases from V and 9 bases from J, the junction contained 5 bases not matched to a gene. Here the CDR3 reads CASSVGVAGGSEQFF. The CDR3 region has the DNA TGTGCCAGCAGCGTAGGCGTAGCGGGGGGGAGTGAGCAGTTCTTC.